This T cell receptor (beta chain) was identified in a study of cytomegalovirus exposure and HLA in healthy donors. Findings of the study overall: As immune exposure information, only CMV serostatus was available. The authors judged a highly shared variant cluster likely a sequencing artifact. Later on, an analysis found that several of the most significant clusters appeared to be linked to common viral pathogens, which included parvovirus B19. A previous analysis found most TCR beta V segments productive roughly 90% or roughly 30% of the time.

Concerning this clone itself: Its antigen is as yet unknown.

With 60 Vbeta and 13 Jbeta primers, the PCR was carried out. The repertoire was sequenced with immunoSEQ multiplex PCR; TCRdb's copy has only in-frame clones and lacks some. This sample yields approximately 120,000 clones, of which over 80% are seen a single time; roughly 20% belongs to the top ten. The CDR3 is 15 residues long. Germline V gives CDR1 MNHEY, CDR2 SMNVEV (reference sequence). With V trimmed by 7 bases and J by 1 base, 9 bases remained unmatched. This chain links TRBV27 with TRBJ1-2; 7 nucleotides align to TRBD1. The TCR originated in a man in his late teens or twenties in good health and CMV-seropositive. Sequencing was carried out using PBMCs. CDR3: CASKRGTDLNYGYTF. Here the CDR3 DNA reads TGTGCCAGCAAAAGGGGGACAGACCTTAACTATGGCTACACCTTC.